The next 2 T cell receptor beta chains were all read from a single sample in a study of vaccination and CD4 T cells after COVID-19. Sequencing of DNA taken from cultured CD4+ T cells relied on the Oncomine TCR Beta short-read assay. One entry per CDR3 protein, called by TCRdb with MiXCR from the PCR reads. The sample yields some 15,000 distinct CDR3 sequences, around a third seen once. As for treatment: approximately 9-day PBMC culture with coronavirus spike peptide pools or control peptides (ViraFEST assay). These receptors' antigens are unknown. The sequencing used CD4+ T cells from blood, cultured in vitro, collected after SARS-CoV-2 vaccination. The receptors were gathered from a human donor who had recovered from COVID-19.

For this clonotype: A much larger clone differs by one base, so this may be a read error. The gene calls are TRBV6-1 and TRBJ2-5; 7 bases fit TRBD2. The germline V gene has CDR1 MNHNS and CDR2 SASEGT. This CDR3 is built from 18 residues. J was trimmed by 5 bases and V by 10 bases; bases with no gene match: 25. CDR3 region: CANSSAMGREGVGETQYF. CDR3 in DNA: TGTGCCAACAGCTCTGCCATGGGCAGGGAGGGTGTTGGGGAGACCCAGTACTTC.

This clonotype was counted between two and nine times. V and J are TRBV7-2 and TRBJ2-7; tentatively, D is TRBD2 (6 bases). The V gene lost 1 base and the J gene lost 6 bases, with 10 bases spanning the gap. The CDR3 is 13 residues long. In germline, CDR1 is SGHTA, CDR2 FQGNSA. CDR3 in amino acids: CASSLVAGPEQYF. The DNA of the CDR3 is TGTGCCAGCAGCTTAGTCGCGGGACCCGAGCAGTACTTC.